The 9 T cell receptor beta chains in this list originate from one sample, sequenced in a study of T cell responses to AZD1222 COVID-19 vaccine. Produced via immunoSEQ multiplex PCR; TCRdb's table is partial and in-frame only. The sample yields 140,000 to 150,000 clones, around 90% seen once. Sequencing was performed on peripheral blood, taken 28 days after the second AZD1222 dose. The receptors were gathered from an adult who received the AZD1222 COVID-19 vaccine.

The genes are TRBV7-2 and TRBJ2-3, with TRBD2 matching 14 bases. Germline CDR1 SGHTA, CDR2 FQGNSA. There are 16 residues in the CDR3. The trim removed 4 bases at V and 3 bases at J, leaving 3 bases unmatched. The CDR3 region is CASSSRLAGGTDTQYF. CDR3 in DNA: TGTGCCAGCAGCTCCCGACTAGCGGGGGGGACAGATACGCAGTATTTT.

The genes are TRBV6-5 and TRBJ2-7; a possible D gene is TRBD1 (6 bases). The ends were cut back, 6 bases at V and 6 bases at J, with 12 bases in the middle. CDR3 length: 12 residues. From germline, CDR1 is MNHEY and CDR2 SVGAGI. The CDR3 loop is CASSRGQFEQYF. In DNA form, the CDR3 reads TGTGCCAGCAGCCGCGGACAGTTCGAGCAGTACTTC.

The chain recombines TRBV10-3 with TRBJ2-2; tentative D call: TRBD2 (7 bases). Trimming shortened V by 8 bases and J by 3 bases, and 16 bases separated the two germline ends. Germline V lookup: CDR1 ENHRY, CDR2 SYGVKD. The CDR3 is 15 residues long. The CDR3 region has the DNA TGTGCCATCCCCGTGGGGGGGGCCGACACCGGGGAGCTGTTTTTT. This translates into CAIPVGGADTGELFF.

Turning to this clone: The same CDR3 arises from other DNA sequences in this sample as well. This rearrangement joins TRBV27 to TRBJ1-4; weak D call: TRBD1 (5 bases). Trimming took off 3 bases at V and 7 bases at J, with 9 bases between the two ends. The CDR3 runs 13 residues. Germline lookup yields CDR1 MNHEY and CDR2 SMNVEV (reference sequence). The CDR3 loop reads CASSFSGFEKLFF. CDR3 nucleotides: TGTGCCAGCAGTTTCTCAGGGTTTGAAAAACTGTTTTTT.

The chain combines TRBV18 with TRBJ2-1; 7 bases align to TRBD2. The CDR3 has 16 amino acids. Per the germline V gene, CDR1 is KGHSH and CDR2 is LQKENI. Trimming at V came to 3 bases and at J to 0 bases, leaving 5 bases not matched to a gene. The CDR3: CASSPSGASSYNEQFF. The CDR3 DNA sequence: TGTGCCAGCTCACCGAGCGGGGCGAGCTCCTACAATGAGCAGTTCTTC.

This sequence joins TRBV5-1 and TRBJ1-4, with D maybe TRBD1 (6 bases). The V end was cut by 8 bases, the J end by 7 bases, with 21 bases between. Germline values: CDR1 SGHRS, CDR2 YFSETQ. There are 15 residues in the CDR3. The CDR3 sequence: CASTLAGDGGEKLFF. DNA for the CDR3: TGCGCCAGTACCCTGGCAGGGGATGGGGGTGAAAAACTGTTTTTT.

The chain carries TRBV7-2 and TRBJ2-3; tentatively, D is TRBD2 (5 bases). Germline CDR1 is SGHTA and CDR2 is FQGNSA. V dropped 1 base and J dropped 4 bases, with 12 bases sitting between them. The CDR3 has 15 residues. Here the CDR3 reads CASSLDLGSADTQYF. CDR3 in DNA: TGTGCCAGCAGCTTAGATCTGGGTAGCGCAGATACGCAGTATTTT.

The chain combines TRBV18 with TRBJ1-4; TRBD1 agrees at 9 bases. This CDR3 is 14 amino acids long. Per the germline V gene, CDR1 is KGHSH and CDR2 is LQKENI. V lost 1 base to trimming and J lost 8 bases; unmatched junction nucleotides: 2. For the CDR3, the DNA is TGTGCCAGCTCACCACGGACAGGGGACGAAAAACTGTTTTTT. This translates into CASSPRTGDEKLFF.

The rearrangement links TRBV5-6 to TRBJ2-5; D call uncertain. Between the trimmed V and J ends, which lost 9 bases and 2 bases, there was a span of 17 bases. The CDR3 covers 14 residues. Germline lookup yields CDR1 SGHDT and CDR2 YYEEEE. The CDR3, as DNA: TGTGCCACCCCGTATCAGACTGATCAAGAGACCCAGTACTTC. Translated, it gives CATPYQTDQETQYF. The full variable domain, its missing parts supplied by reference TRBV5-6 and TRBJ2-5, is DAGVTQSPTHLIKTRGQQVTLRCSPKSGHDTVSWYQQALGQGPQFIFQYYEEEERQRGNFPDRFSGHQFPNYSSELNVNALLLGDSALYLCATPYQTDQETQYFGPGTRLLVL.